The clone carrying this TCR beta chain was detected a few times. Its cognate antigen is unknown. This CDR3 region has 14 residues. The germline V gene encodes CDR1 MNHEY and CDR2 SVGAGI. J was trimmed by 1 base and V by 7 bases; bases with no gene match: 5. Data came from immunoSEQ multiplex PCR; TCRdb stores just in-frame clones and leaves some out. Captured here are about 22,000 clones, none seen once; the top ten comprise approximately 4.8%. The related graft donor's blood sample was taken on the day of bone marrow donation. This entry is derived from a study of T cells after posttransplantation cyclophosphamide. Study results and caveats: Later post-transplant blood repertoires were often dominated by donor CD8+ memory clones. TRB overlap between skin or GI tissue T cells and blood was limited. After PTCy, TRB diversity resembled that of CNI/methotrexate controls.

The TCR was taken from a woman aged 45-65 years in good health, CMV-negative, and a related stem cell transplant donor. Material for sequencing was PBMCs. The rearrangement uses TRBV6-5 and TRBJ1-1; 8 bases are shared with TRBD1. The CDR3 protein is CASTSGQGNTEAFF. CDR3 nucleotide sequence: TGTGCCAGCACCTCAGGACAGGGGAACACTGAAGCTTTCTTT.